These 22 T cell receptor beta chains came from one sample sequenced in a study of cytomegalovirus exposure and HLA in healthy donors (dated by TCRdb to 2015 to 2018). Receptors were amplified or captured by the immunoSEQ multiplex PCR assay. A mixture of 60 forward primers for TCR Vbeta segments and 13 reverse primers for TCR Jbeta segments was used in the multiplex PCR. The table was pulled from immuneACCESS by TCRdb, which kept in-frame rearrangements only. Such tables lose some clones; where checked, under half of the loss comes from unresolved V genes, and the rest has no known cause. For this sample there are more than 65,000 clones; about 74% appear just once. The top ten clonotypes cover 11% of the sample. The sample consisted of PBMCs. The receptors stem from a woman aged 55-69 years in good health and CMV-seropositive.

V is TRBV28 and J is TRBJ1-2; 12 nucleotides match TRBD1. Trimming removed 6 bases from V and 4 bases from J; junction bases left unmatched: 9. Germline V CDR1 and CDR2: MDHEN, SYDVKM. The CDR3 is made up of 16 amino acids. The CDR3 DNA sequence: TGTGCCAGCAGGCTAGGGACAGGGGGCGTGAGCTATGGCTACACCTTC. As protein: CASRLGTGGVSYGYTF.

The rearrangement uses TRBV6-5 and TRBJ2-1; D might be TRBD2 (5 bases). The CDR3 totals 15 residues. The V end was cut by 4 bases, the J end by 5 bases, with 15 bases between. From germline, CDR1 is MNHEY and CDR2 SVGAGI. Written as DNA, the CDR3 is TGTGCCAGCAGTTCCTCCTCCGGAGGCCACAATGAGCAGTTCTTC. Translated, it gives CASSSSSGGHNEQFF.

The chain recombines TRBV29-1 with TRBJ1-2, with TRBD1 identical over 9 bases. This CDR3 has 15 residues. From germline, CDR1 is SQVTM and CDR2 ANQGSEA. V gave up 3 bases and J gave up 4 bases; unmatched junction bases: 9. For the CDR3, the DNA is TGCAGCGTTGAGGCCGGGACAGGGTATGCCTATGGCTACACCTTC. Encoded protein: CSVEAGTGYAYGYTF.

The chain is built from TRBV7-2 and TRBJ2-2; 8 bases map to TRBD2. Germline V gene data show CDR1 as SGHTA and CDR2 as FQGNSA. Trimming at V came to 1 base and at J to 5 bases, leaving 9 bases not matched to a gene. The CDR3 extends over 17 amino acids. CDR3 amino acids: CASSLVGLGQGTGELFF. In nucleotides, the CDR3 is TGTGCCAGCAGCTTAGTGGGACTAGGTCAAGGGACCGGGGAGCTGTTTTTT.

The sample holds a few counts of this clone. The V call is TRBV7-2, the J call TRBJ2-3; 7 positions agree with TRBD2. The junction had 6 bases not matched to a gene; V was cut back by 5 bases and J by 4 bases. CDR1 is SGHTA and CDR2 is FQGNSA in the germline V gene. The CDR3 extends over 14 amino acids. The CDR3 nucleotides read TGTGCCAGCAGCACCCGACTAGCCGCAGATACGCAGTATTTT. Translating gives CASSTRLAADTQYF. The whole variable domain, filled in from reference TRBV7-2 and TRBJ2-3, reads GAGVSQSPSNKVTEKGKDVELRCDPISGHTALYWYRQSLGQGLEFLIYFQGNSAPDKSGLPSDRFSAERTGGSVSTLTIQRTQQEDSAVYLCASSTRLAADTQYFGPGTRLTVL.

This chain connects TRBV19 to TRBJ1-5, with TRBD1 identical over 9 bases. Germline V gene lookup returns CDR1 LNHDA and CDR2 SQIVND (reference sequence). The CDR3 is 15 amino acids. The ends lost 9 bases at V and 3 bases at J; junction bases unmatched: 9. This CDR3 reads CASSDRDRVNQPQHF. DNA of the CDR3: TGTGCCAGCTCCGACCGGGACAGGGTCAATCAGCCCCAGCATTTT.

The rearrangement joins TRBV19 to TRBJ1-2; D is unresolved. Germline CDR1 is LNHDA and CDR2 is SQIVND (reference sequence). Trimming took off 3 bases at V and 3 bases at J, with 11 bases between the two ends. This CDR3 has 14 residues. The CDR3 loop is CASSISRGDYGYTF. The CDR3 region has the DNA TGTGCCAGTAGTATTTCCCGCGGAGACTATGGCTACACCTTC.

The CDR3 DNA is TGTGCCAGCAGCTCCGCTACTAACTATGGCTACACCTTC. Translating it yields CASSSATNYGYTF. V gene TRBV6-6 combines with J gene TRBJ1-2; D is uncertain. The CDR3 totals 13 residues. In germline, CDR1 is MNHNY, CDR2 SVGAGI (reference sequence). The ends were cut back, 6 bases at V and 0 bases at J, with 8 bases in the middle.

The chain carries TRBV29-1 and TRBJ2-7, with TRBD1 matching 8 bases. CDR3 length: 14 residues. V lost 4 bases and J lost 7; bases outside the gene matches: 12. Germline CDR1 and CDR2: SQVTM and ANQGSEA. CDR3 sequence (DNA): TGCAGCGTTGGTGAGACAGGGGTATCGGGAGAGCAGTACTTC. This codes for CSVGETGVSGEQYF.

The chain is built from TRBV4-2 and TRBJ2-3; maybe TRBD2 (6 bases). The germline V gene encodes CDR1 LGHNA and CDR2 YNFKEQ. The CDR3 runs 15 residues. Between the trimmed V and J ends, which lost 1 base and 4 bases, there was a span of 12 bases. DNA for the CDR3: TGTGCCAGCAGCCAAGTTTCGGGGGATGCAGATACGCAGTATTTT. Amino acids: CASSQVSGDADTQYF.

This CDR3 reads CASIPDRGTGQPQHF. In nucleotides, the CDR3 is TGTGCCAGCATTCCCGACAGGGGGACCGGGCAGCCCCAGCATTTT. The chain combines TRBV2 with TRBJ1-5; 9 nucleotides line up with TRBD1. The J segment lost 7 bases and the V segment lost 7 bases, leaving 11 bases of the junction unmatched. CDR1 and CDR2 from the germline V gene are SNHLY and FYNNEI. This CDR3 comprises 15 residues.

Comment on this clone: This sample includes further DNA sequences coding for the same CDR3. The chain has TRBV9 and TRBJ2-5, with D possibly TRBD1 on 6 matching bases. The V and J ends lost 0 bases and 2 bases respectively, with 8 bases between them. Per germline, CDR1 SGDLS and CDR2 YYNGEE. The CDR3 runs 14 residues. For the CDR3, the DNA is TGTGCCAGCAGCGTAGGGACAGTTCAAGAGACCCAGTACTTC. It specifies CASSVGTVQETQYF.

V gene TRBV30 combines with J gene TRBJ2-5, with D uncertain. CDR1 and CDR2 (germline): GTSNPN, SVGIG (reference sequence). The V end was cut by 3 bases, the J end by 3 bases, with 11 bases between. The CDR3 totals 13 residues. In DNA form, the CDR3 reads TGTGCCTGGAGGGTAGAACTTAAAGAGACCCAGTACTTC. This codes for CAWRVELKETQYF.

This clone has a handful of counts. V and J are TRBV29-1 and TRBJ1-1, with a tentative D call TRBD1 (5 bases). The V gene's germline CDR1 is SQVTM and CDR2 ANQGSEA. The CDR3 loop spans 13 amino acids. The germline V and J ends were trimmed by 1 base and 4 bases, with 10 bases remaining between them. CDR3 sequence: CSVEGQGGTEAFF. For the CDR3, the DNA is TGCAGCGTTGAAGGCCAGGGAGGCACTGAAGCTTTCTTT. The full variable domain, its missing parts supplied by reference TRBV29-1 and TRBJ1-1, is SAVISQKPSRDICQRGTSLTIQCQVDSQVTMMFWYRQQPGQSLTLIATANQGSEATYESGFVIDKFPISRPNLTFSTLTVSNMSPEDSSIYLCSVEGQGGTEAFFGQGTRLTVV.

This clone has a handful of counts. This rearrangement joins TRBV6-1 to TRBJ1-1; TRBD1 is a possible D gene (6 bases). Germline V CDR1 and CDR2: MNHNS, SASEGT. The CDR3 loop spans 12 amino acids. The V gene lost 7 bases and the J gene lost 3 bases, with 9 bases spanning the gap. CDR3 in amino acids: CASTQGYTEAFF. The DNA for the CDR3 is TGTGCCAGCACCCAGGGGTACACTGAAGCTTTCTTT.

Remarks on this clone: Distinct nucleotide sequences in the sample also encode this CDR3. The chain is built from TRBV5-4 and TRBJ2-1; D may be TRBD2 (5 bases). Germline V gene lookup returns CDR1 SGHNT and CDR2 YYREEE (reference sequence). CDR3 length equals 15 residues. Trimming cost V 0 bases and J 0 bases, with 7 bases left between them. CDR3 sequence: CASSLGGSSYNEQFF. The CDR3 nucleotides are TGTGCCAGCAGCTTGGGAGGGAGCTCCTACAATGAGCAGTTCTTC.

The rearrangement links TRBV2 to TRBJ2-7; 9 positions match TRBD2. Trimming cost V 8 bases and J 0 bases; bases outside gene matches: 14. There are 17 residues in the CDR3. Germline values: CDR1 SNHLY, CDR2 FYNNEI. The CDR3 DNA sequence: TGTGCCAGCCCTAATCCGGGCGCGGGAGGGAGCTCCTACGAGCAGTACTTC. It translates to CASPNPGAGGSSYEQYF.

This chain joins TRBV5-1 and TRBJ1-2; no clear D. The CDR3 runs 13 residues. Deletions cut 0 bases from V and 5 bases from J, with 8 bases between. Germline CDR1 is SGHRS and CDR2 is YFSETQ. The CDR3 sequence: CASSLDQTYGYTF. The CDR3 coding sequence is TGCGCCAGCAGCTTGGACCAGACTTATGGCTACACCTTC.

V and J are TRBV18 and TRBJ1-2, with 8 bases lining up with TRBD1. The ends lost 3 bases at V and 4 bases at J; junction bases unmatched: 4. This CDR3 has 14 amino acids. Per germline, CDR1 KGHSH and CDR2 LQKENI. CDR3 sequence (DNA): TGTGCCAGCTCACCCGGACAGGGATCCTATGGCTACACCTTC. Protein: CASSPGQGSYGYTF.

The rearrangement links TRBV10-3 to TRBJ1-1; 12 nucleotides align to TRBD1. The CDR3 totals 15 residues. Trimming took 6 bases from V and 3 from J; bases not matched to a gene: 5. CDR1 is ENHRY, CDR2 SYGVKD, per germline. The CDR3 sequence is CAIRGQGAGYTEAFF. DNA for the CDR3: TGTGCCATCAGGGGACAGGGGGCCGGATACACTGAAGCTTTCTTT.

The chain recombines TRBV6-1 with TRBJ1-4; 8 bases map to TRBD1. This CDR3 is 18 amino acids long. V was clipped by 2 bases and J by 0 bases; unmatched bases: 8. CDR1 and CDR2 from the germline V gene are MNHNS and SASEGT. The CDR3 sequence is CASSESIPGQATNEKLFF. As DNA, the CDR3 is TGTGCCAGCAGTGAATCGATCCCGGGACAGGCAACTAATGAAAAACTGTTTTTT.

To note about this clone: The junction and the germline gene differ at one end; a read error may be behind it. The chain couples TRBV7-7 to TRBJ2-5, with 7 bases fitting TRBD2. The CDR3 runs to 17 residues. CDR1 is SSHAT, CDR2 FNYEAQ, per germline (reference sequence). Here the CDR3 DNA reads TGTGCTAGCAGCTTAGAAACTGGCGGGGGATACCAAGAGACCCAGTACTTC. This encodes CASSLETGGGYQETQYF.